This TCR beta chain was captured in a study of control samples from healthy donors and cancer patients. Only in-frame clones appear in the TCRdb table, and some are missing; sequencing was by immunoSEQ multiplex PCR. The sample includes about 210,000 clones. CDR1 is MNHNY and CDR2 is SVGAGI in the germline V gene (reference sequence). This CDR3 contains 14 residues. Trimming cost V 0 bases and J 4 bases, with 9 bases left between them. Sequences were obtained from blood. The receptor's source is a woman under 40 in good health. This rearrangement joins TRBV6-6 to TRBJ1-1; D unresolved. CDR3 amino acids: CASSYSDGTTEAFF. The CDR3 coding sequence is TGTGCCAGCAGTTACTCCGACGGTACCACTGAAGCTTTCTTT.